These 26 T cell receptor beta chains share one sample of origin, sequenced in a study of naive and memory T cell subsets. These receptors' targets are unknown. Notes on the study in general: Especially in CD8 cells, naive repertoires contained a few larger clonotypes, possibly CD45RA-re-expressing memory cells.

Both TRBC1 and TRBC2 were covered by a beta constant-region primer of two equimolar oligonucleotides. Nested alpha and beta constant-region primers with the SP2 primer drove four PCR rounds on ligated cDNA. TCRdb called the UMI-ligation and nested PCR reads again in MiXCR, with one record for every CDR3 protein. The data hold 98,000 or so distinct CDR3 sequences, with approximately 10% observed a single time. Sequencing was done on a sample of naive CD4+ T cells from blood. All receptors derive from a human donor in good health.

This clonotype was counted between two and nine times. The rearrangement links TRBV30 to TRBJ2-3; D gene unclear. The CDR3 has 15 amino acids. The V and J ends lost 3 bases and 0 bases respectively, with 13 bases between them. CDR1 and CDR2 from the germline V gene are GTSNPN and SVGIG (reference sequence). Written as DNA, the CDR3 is TGTGCCTGGAGGAGCAGTGCGGCTAGCACAGATACGCAGTATTTT. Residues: CAWRSSAASTDTQYF.

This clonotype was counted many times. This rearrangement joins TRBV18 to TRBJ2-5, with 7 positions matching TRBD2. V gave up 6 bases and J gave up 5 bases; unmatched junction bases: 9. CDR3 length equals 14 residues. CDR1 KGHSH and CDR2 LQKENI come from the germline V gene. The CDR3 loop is CASSNGLVEETQYF. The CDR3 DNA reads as TGTGCCAGCTCGAACGGACTAGTTGAGGAGACCCAGTACTTC.

CDR3 sequence: CASSQGPGGHNEQFF. CDR3 coding DNA: TGTGCCAGCAGCCAAGGTCCGGGGGGCCACAATGAGCAGTTCTTC. The chain carries TRBV3-1 and TRBJ2-1, with a tentative D call TRBD2 (7 bases). Per germline, CDR1 LGHDT and CDR2 YNNKEL (reference sequence). This CDR3 spans 15 amino acids. Trimming left V 1 base short and J 5 bases short, with 12 bases between.

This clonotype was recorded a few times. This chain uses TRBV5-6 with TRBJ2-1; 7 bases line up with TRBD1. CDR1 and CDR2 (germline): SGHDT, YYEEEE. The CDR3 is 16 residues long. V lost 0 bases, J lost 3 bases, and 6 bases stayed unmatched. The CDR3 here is CASSLARTGFYNEQFF. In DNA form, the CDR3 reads TGTGCCAGCAGCTTGGCCCGGACAGGCTTCTACAATGAGCAGTTCTTC.

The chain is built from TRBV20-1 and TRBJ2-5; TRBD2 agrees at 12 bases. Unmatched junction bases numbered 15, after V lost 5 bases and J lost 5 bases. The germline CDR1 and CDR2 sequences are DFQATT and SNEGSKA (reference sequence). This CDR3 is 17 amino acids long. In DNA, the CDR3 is TGCAGTGCTCAGATTCCTAGCGGGAGGGCCGCGGGTGAGACCCAGTACTTC. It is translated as CSAQIPSGRAAGETQYF.

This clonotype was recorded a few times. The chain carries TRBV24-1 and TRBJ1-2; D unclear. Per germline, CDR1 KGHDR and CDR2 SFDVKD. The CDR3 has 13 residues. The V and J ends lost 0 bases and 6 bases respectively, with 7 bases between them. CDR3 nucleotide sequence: TGTGCCACCAGTGATTTGCGAGAGGATGGCTACACCTTC. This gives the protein CATSDLREDGYTF.

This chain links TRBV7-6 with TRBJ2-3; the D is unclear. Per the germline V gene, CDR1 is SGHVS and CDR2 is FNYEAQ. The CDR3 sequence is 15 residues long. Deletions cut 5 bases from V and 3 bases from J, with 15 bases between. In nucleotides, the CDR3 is TGTGCCAGCAGCCCGATCGGGCTGGGGACAGATACGCAGTATTTT. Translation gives CASSPIGLGTDTQYF.

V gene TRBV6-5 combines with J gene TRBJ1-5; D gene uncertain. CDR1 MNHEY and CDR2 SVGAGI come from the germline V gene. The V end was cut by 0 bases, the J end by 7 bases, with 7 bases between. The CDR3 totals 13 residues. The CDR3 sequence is CASSYSTWQPQHF. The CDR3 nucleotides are TGTGCCAGCAGTTACTCAACGTGGCAGCCCCAGCATTTT.

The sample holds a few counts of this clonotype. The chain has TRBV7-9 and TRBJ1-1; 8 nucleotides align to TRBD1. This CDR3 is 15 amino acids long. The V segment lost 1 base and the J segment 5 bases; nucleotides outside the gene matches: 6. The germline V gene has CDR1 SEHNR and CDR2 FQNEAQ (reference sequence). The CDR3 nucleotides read TGTGCCAGCAGCTTAGGGAACAGGGGGGAGACTGAAGCTTTCTTT. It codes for CASSLGNRGETEAFF.

The CDR3 protein is CASSIPGVQIYGYTF. For the CDR3, the DNA is TGTGCCAGTAGTATCCCCGGCGTGCAGATTTATGGCTACACCTTC. The gene calls are TRBV19 and TRBJ1-2; unclear D gene. Trimming removed 3 bases from V and 5 bases from J, with 16 bases in between. CDR1 LNHDA and CDR2 SQIVND come from the germline V gene (reference sequence). The CDR3 is 15 amino acids.

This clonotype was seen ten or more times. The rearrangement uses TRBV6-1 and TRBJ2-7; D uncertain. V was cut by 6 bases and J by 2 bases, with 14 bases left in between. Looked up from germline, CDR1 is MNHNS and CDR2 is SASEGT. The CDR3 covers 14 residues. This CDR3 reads CASRPSIRTYEQYF. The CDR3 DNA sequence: TGTGCCAGCAGACCCTCTATTCGCACCTACGAGCAGTACTTC.

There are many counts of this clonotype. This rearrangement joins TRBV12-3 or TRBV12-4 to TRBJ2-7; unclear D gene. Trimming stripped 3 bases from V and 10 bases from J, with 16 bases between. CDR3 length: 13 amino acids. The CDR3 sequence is CASSLVTADFQYF. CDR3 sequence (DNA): TGTGCCAGCAGTTTGGTAACGGCCGATTTCCAGTACTTC.

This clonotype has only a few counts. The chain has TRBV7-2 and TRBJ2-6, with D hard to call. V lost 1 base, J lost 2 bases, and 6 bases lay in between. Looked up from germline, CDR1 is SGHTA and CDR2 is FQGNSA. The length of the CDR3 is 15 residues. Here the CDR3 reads CASSLGAAGANVLTF. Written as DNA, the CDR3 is TGTGCCAGCAGCTTAGGCGCCGCTGGGGCCAACGTCCTGACTTTC.

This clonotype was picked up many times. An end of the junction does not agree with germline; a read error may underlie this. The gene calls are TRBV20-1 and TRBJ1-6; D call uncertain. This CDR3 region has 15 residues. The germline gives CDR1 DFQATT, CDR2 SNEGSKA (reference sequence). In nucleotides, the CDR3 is TGCAGTGCTAGAGACGGTCGGCGTACCACTGTTTTAGCTCAATTT. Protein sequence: CSARDGRRTTVLAQF.

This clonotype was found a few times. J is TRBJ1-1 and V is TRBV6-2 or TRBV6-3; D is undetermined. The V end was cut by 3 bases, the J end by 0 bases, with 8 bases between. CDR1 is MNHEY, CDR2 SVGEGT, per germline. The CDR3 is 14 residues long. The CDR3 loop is CASSYDHLNTEAFF. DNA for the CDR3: TGTGCCAGCAGTTATGATCACCTGAACACTGAAGCTTTCTTT.

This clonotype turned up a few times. The CDR3 nucleotides are TGCAGTGCAAACCCCGGGAACACAGATACGCAGTATTTT. As protein: CSANPGNTDTQYF. The V call is TRBV20-1, the J call TRBJ2-3; weak D call: TRBD2 (5 bases). Trimming cost V 6 bases and J 2 bases, with 12 bases left between them. The CDR3 sequence is 13 residues long. Germline-derived CDR1 and CDR2 are DFQATT and SNEGSKA (reference sequence).

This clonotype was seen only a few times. CDR3 protein: CASSAFYEQYF. CDR3 DNA sequence: TGTGCCAGCAGTGCCTTTTACGAGCAGTACTTC. The chain couples TRBV2 to TRBJ2-7, with D uncertain. Germline V gives CDR1 SNHLY, CDR2 FYNNEI. Deletions cut 4 bases from V and 4 bases from J, with 5 bases between. This CDR3 contains 11 residues.

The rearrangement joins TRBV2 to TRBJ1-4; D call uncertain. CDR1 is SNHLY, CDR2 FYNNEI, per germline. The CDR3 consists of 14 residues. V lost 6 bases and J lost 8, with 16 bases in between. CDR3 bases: TGTGCCAGCAGATATCGACGGGGAAACGAAAAACTGTTTTTT. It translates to CASRYRRGNEKLFF. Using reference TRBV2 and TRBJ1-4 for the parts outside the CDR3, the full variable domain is EPEVTQTPSHQVTQMGQEVILRCVPISNHLYFYWYRQILGQKVEFLVSFYNNEISEKSEIFDDQFSVERPDGSNFTLKIRSTKLEDSAMYFCASRYRRGNEKLFFGSGTQLSVL.

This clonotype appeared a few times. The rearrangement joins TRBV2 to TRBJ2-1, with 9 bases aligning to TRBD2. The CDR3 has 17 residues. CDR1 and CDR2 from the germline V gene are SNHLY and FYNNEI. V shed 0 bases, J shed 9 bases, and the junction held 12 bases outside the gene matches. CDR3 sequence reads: CASSEARLAGKHGEQFF. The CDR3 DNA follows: TGTGCCAGCAGTGAAGCACGGCTAGCGGGGAAACATGGTGAGCAGTTCTTC.

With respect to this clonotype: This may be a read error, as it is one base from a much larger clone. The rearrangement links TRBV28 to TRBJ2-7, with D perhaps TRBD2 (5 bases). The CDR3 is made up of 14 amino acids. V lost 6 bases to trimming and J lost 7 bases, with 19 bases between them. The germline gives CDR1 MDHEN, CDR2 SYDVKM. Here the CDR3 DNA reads TGTGCCAGCAGGGAGGAAACCCCTCCACAGGAGCAGTACTTC. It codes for CASREETPPQEQYF.

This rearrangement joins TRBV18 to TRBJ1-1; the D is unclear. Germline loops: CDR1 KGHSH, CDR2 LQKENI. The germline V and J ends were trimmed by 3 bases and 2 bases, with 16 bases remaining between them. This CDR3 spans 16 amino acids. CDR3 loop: CASSPILTNYNTEAFF. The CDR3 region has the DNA TGTGCCAGCTCACCGATCTTAACAAACTACAACACTGAAGCTTTCTTT.

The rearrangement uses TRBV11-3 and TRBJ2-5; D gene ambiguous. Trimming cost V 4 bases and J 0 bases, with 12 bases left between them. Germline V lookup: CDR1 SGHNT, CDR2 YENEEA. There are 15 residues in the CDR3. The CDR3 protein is CASSSLDDYQETQYF. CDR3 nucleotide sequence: TGTGCCAGCAGCTCTCTGGACGATTACCAAGAGACCCAGTACTTC. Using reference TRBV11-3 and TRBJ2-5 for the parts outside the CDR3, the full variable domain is EAGVVQSPRYKIIEKKQPVAFWCNPISGHNTLYWYLQNLGQGPELLIRYENEEAVDDSQLPKDRFSAERLKGVDSTLKIQPAELGDSAVYLCASSSLDDYQETQYFGPGTRLLVL.

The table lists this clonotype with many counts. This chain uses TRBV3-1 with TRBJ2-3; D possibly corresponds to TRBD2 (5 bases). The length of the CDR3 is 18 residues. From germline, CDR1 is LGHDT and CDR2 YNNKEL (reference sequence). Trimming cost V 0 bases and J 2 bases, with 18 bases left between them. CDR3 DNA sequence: TGTGCCAGCAGCCAAGAAACCCTAACTGGGCTAGCCACAGATACGCAGTATTTT. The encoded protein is CASSQETLTGLATDTQYF.

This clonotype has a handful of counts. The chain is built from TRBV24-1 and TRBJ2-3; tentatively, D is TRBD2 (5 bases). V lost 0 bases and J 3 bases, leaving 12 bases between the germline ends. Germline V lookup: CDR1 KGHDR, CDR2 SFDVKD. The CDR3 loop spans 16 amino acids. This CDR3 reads CATSDLGGPGTDTQYF. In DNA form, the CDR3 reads TGTGCCACCAGTGATTTGGGAGGCCCTGGGACAGATACGCAGTATTTT.

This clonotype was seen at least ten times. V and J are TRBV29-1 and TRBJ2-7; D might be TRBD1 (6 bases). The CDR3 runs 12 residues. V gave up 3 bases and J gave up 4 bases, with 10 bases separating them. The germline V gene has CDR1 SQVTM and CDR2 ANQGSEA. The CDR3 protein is CSVEGQKYEQYF. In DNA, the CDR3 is TGCAGCGTTGAGGGACAAAAATACGAGCAGTACTTC.

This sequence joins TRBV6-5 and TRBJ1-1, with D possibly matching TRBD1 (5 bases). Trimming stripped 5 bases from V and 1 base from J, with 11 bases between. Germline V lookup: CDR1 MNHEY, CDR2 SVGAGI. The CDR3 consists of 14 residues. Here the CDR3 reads CASSHRGSNTEAFF. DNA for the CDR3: TGTGCCAGCAGTCATAGGGGATCGAACACTGAAGCTTTCTTT.